This passage covers 15 T cell receptor beta chains from one sample sequenced in a study of identifying expanded T cells in peripheral blood. The data were produced by immunoSEQ multiplex PCR, yet TCRdb's version contains in-frame clones alone and is incomplete. The table records 45,000 to 65,000 clones, roughly 80% of them present only once. The sequenced material came from blood. Every receptor here comes from a person between 18 and 75 years old in good health.

The chain carries TRBV2 and TRBJ1-5; TRBD1 is a possible D gene (6 bases). This CDR3 has 16 residues. V dropped 6 bases and J dropped 6 bases, with 21 bases sitting between them. Germline-derived CDR1 and CDR2 are SNHLY and FYNNEI. The CDR3 sequence is CASRQALRGAGQPQHF. The CDR3 bases are TGTGCCAGCAGGCAAGCCCTGAGGGGGGCAGGTCAGCCCCAGCATTTT.

The rearrangement links TRBV5-1 to TRBJ2-3; 11 nucleotides match TRBD2. The V gene end was trimmed by 6 bases and the J gene end by 0 bases; junction bases not matched to a gene: 9. This CDR3 is built from 17 residues. CDR1 SGHRS and CDR2 YFSETQ come from the germline V gene. The CDR3 loop is CASNRRSGRGSTDTQYF. CDR3 in DNA: TGCGCCAGCAACCGACGTAGCGGGAGGGGTAGCACAGATACGCAGTATTTT.

This chain connects TRBV12-5 to TRBJ2-1; the D is unclear. Germline lookup yields CDR1 LGHNT and CDR2 FRNRAP. V was trimmed by 5 bases and J by 5 bases, leaving 4 bases between them. The CDR3 is 11 residues long. The DNA for the CDR3 is TGTGCTAGTGGTCTCCACAATGAGCAGTTCTTC. Amino acid sequence: CASGLHNEQFF.

The J gene is TRBJ2-1, the V gene TRBV19; either TRBD1 or TRBD2 may fit D (5 bases each). Germline loops: CDR1 LNHDA, CDR2 SQIVND (reference sequence). This CDR3 spans 14 amino acids. Trimming took 2 bases from V and 5 from J, leaving 10 bases between them. The CDR3 bases are TGTGCCAGTAGTATATCGGGACGACACAATGAGCAGTTCTTC. Its protein is CASSISGRHNEQFF.

This sequence joins TRBV7-3 and TRBJ2-3, with unresolved D. The CDR3 extends over 15 amino acids. V lost 5 bases and J lost 2, with 14 bases in between. CDR1 and CDR2 (germline): SGHTA, FQGTGA. CDR3 sequence: CASSSGPQSTDTQYF. CDR3 sequence (DNA): TGTGCCAGCAGCAGTGGGCCCCAATCCACAGATACGCAGTATTTT.

This sequence joins TRBV27 and TRBJ1-2; 10 bases are a match to TRBD1. CDR1 is MNHEY, CDR2 SMNVEV, per germline (reference sequence). This CDR3 has 17 amino acids. V was clipped by 5 bases and J by 3 bases; unmatched bases: 12. The CDR3 here is CASSPDLDRGGYYGYTF. The CDR3 bases are TGTGCCAGCAGTCCCGACCTGGACAGGGGGGGCTACTATGGCTACACCTTC.

The chain uses TRBV4-3 and TRBJ2-7; D is possibly TRBD1 (5 bases). Trimming pared 5 bases from V and 3 bases from J, leaving 11 bases between. Germline CDR1 is LGHNA and CDR2 is YSLEER. This CDR3 contains 13 residues. In nucleotides, the CDR3 is TGCGCCAGCAGCTTCAGGCAGGGCTACGAGCAGTACTTC. The encoded protein is CASSFRQGYEQYF.

This chain uses TRBV5-5 with TRBJ2-6; possibly TRBD1 for D (5 bases). CDR3 length: 16 amino acids. With 4 bases removed from V and 2 bases from J, the gap between germline ends came to 13 bases. CDR1 SGHKS and CDR2 YYEKEE come from the germline V gene (reference sequence). CDR3 residues: CASSARVITGANVLTF. In nucleotides, the CDR3 is TGTGCCAGCAGCGCCAGGGTCATCACTGGGGCCAACGTCCTGACTTTC.

The rearrangement joins TRBV6-6 to TRBJ1-5, with a weak D call TRBD1 (5 bases). Trimming stripped 8 bases from V and 1 base from J, with 12 bases between. The CDR3 length is 14 residues. Germline-derived CDR1 and CDR2 are MNHNY and SVGAGI (reference sequence). CDR3: CASPSQGSNQPQHF. CDR3 nucleotide sequence: TGTGCCAGCCCGTCCCAGGGAAGCAATCAGCCCCAGCATTTT.

The chain uses TRBV5-6 and TRBJ2-7; the match to TRBD1 covers 8 bases. The CDR3 extends over 16 amino acids. Germline-derived CDR1 and CDR2 are SGHDT and YYEEEE. Trimming cost V 3 bases and J 0 bases; bases outside gene matches: 8. The chain's CDR3 is CASSSYGTGPSYEQYF. The CDR3 bases are TGTGCCAGCAGCTCGTACGGGACAGGCCCCTCCTACGAGCAGTACTTC.

The chain links TRBV2 to TRBJ1-2; D possibly corresponds to TRBD1 (5 bases). V was pared by 4 bases and J by 8 bases, with 14 bases between. Germline V gives CDR1 SNHLY, CDR2 FYNNEI. This CDR3 has 13 residues. CDR3 residues: CASSGRGPGGYTF. The CDR3 DNA follows: TGTGCCAGCAGTGGTCGGGGCCCGGGGGGCTACACCTTC.

The rearrangement uses TRBV25-1 and TRBJ1-2, with 10 bases matching TRBD1. From germline, CDR1 is MGHDK and CDR2 SYGVNS. CDR3 length equals 14 residues. Germline trimming cut 5 bases from V and 4 bases from J; bases unmatched to any gene: 4. The CDR3 region has the DNA TGTGCCAGCAGTTGGGGACAGGGGACCTATGGCTACACCTTC. It is translated as CASSWGQGTYGYTF.

V is TRBV5-6 and J is TRBJ1-5; the D gene is possibly TRBD1 (6 bases). This CDR3 spans 15 amino acids. V was trimmed by 1 base and J by 9 bases, leaving 17 bases between them. Germline V gene sequence: CDR1 SGHDT, CDR2 YYEEEE. The DNA for the CDR3 is TGTGCCAGCAGCTTGAACAGGGCCAACGTGGGGCCCCAGCATTTT. Protein sequence: CASSLNRANVGPQHF.

J is TRBJ2-3 and V is TRBV6-1, with D possibly being TRBD2 (5 bases). This CDR3 has 14 residues. The V end lost 3 bases, the J end lost 1 base, and 8 bases lay between the germline ends. Looked up from germline, CDR1 is MNHNS and CDR2 is SASEGT. The CDR3 sequence: CASSDGLRTDTQYF. Here the CDR3 DNA reads TGTGCCAGCAGTGACGGACTTCGCACAGATACGCAGTATTTT.

The chain uses TRBV6-1 and TRBJ2-3; D might be TRBD1 (5 bases). Germline CDR1 MNHNS, CDR2 SASEGT. The CDR3 runs 12 residues. Trimming removed 11 bases at V and 6 bases at J, with 15 bases between. This chain's CDR3 is CAGYRMGDTQYF. CDR3 DNA sequence: TGTGCCGGATACAGGATGGGTGATACGCAGTATTTT.